A single sample gave rise to the 9 T cell receptor beta chains below, sequenced in a study of shared clonotypes between healthy human individuals. Measured with immunoSEQ multiplex PCR; TCRdb has only the in-frame clones, and not every one. Counted here are around 600,000 clones, 95% occurring once; the ten biggest clones make up approximately 0.11%. Naive CD8 populations comprised CD45RO-negative cells positively selected for CCR7, excluding terminally differentiated effector memory CD45RA+ cells. Sequencing used naive CD8+ T cells sorted from blood. Receptor source: a woman aged 30 to 39 in good health.

The chain has TRBV5-6 and TRBJ2-7; the D gene could be TRBD1 or TRBD2 (6 bases each). The CDR3 sequence is 13 residues long. The V end lost 4 bases, the J end lost 4 bases, and 12 bases lay between the germline ends. CDR1 is SGHDT, CDR2 YYEEEE, per germline. CDR3 loop: CASSPEGGYEQYF. The CDR3, as DNA: TGTGCCAGCAGCCCCGAGGGGGGATACGAGCAGTACTTC. The entire variable domain, with the rest obtained from reference TRBV5-6 and TRBJ2-7, is as follows: DAGVTQSPTHLIKTRGQQVTLRCSPKSGHDTVSWYQQALGQGPQFIFQYYEEEERQRGNFPDRFSGHQFPNYSSELNVNALLLGDSALYLCASSPEGGYEQYFGPGTRLTVT.

This chain uses TRBV29-1 with TRBJ2-1; D call uncertain. The CDR3 extends over 14 amino acids. CDR1 and CDR2 from the germline V gene are SQVTM and ANQGSEA. Trimming stripped 4 bases from V and 5 bases from J, with 15 bases between. CDR3 protein: CSVGSWARNNEQFF. The CDR3 DNA reads TGCAGCGTTGGGAGTTGGGCTAGGAACAATGAGCAGTTCTTC.

The rearrangement links TRBV5-1 to TRBJ2-7, with 11 bases that match TRBD2. The CDR3 covers 16 residues. V shed 1 base, J shed 2 bases, and the junction held 5 bases outside the gene matches. CDR1 is SGHRS and CDR2 is YFSETQ in the germline V gene. For the CDR3, the DNA is TGCGCCAGCAGCTTGTTGGGACTAGCGGCCCCCTACGAGCAGTACTTC. It yields the protein CASSLLGLAAPYEQYF.

This clone was recorded only once. The J gene is TRBJ2-2, the V gene TRBV28; TRBD1 aligns across 9 bases. The junction had 10 bases not matched to a gene; V was cut back by 6 bases and J by 2 bases. The CDR3 spans 17 residues. Germline CDR1 is MDHEN and CDR2 is SYDVKM. The CDR3 nucleotides are TGTGCCAGCAGCCCCCTCGGGACAGGGAAAAACACCGGGGAGCTGTTTTTT. It translates to CASSPLGTGKNTGELFF.

This clone has just a few counts. The rearrangement joins TRBV4-1 to TRBJ1-5, with a weak D call TRBD1 (6 bases). CDR3 length: 14 amino acids. Trimming took off 5 bases at V and 3 bases at J, with 11 bases between the two ends. From germline, CDR1 is MGHRA and CDR2 YSYEKL. The CDR3 protein is CASSEGGINQPQHF. The CDR3 bases are TGCGCCAGCAGCGAAGGGGGTATCAATCAGCCCCAGCATTTT.

J is TRBJ2-7 and V is TRBV7-9, with 9 nucleotides matching TRBD2. Germline CDR1 SEHNR, CDR2 FQNEAQ (reference sequence). V was clipped by 3 bases and J by 0 bases; unmatched bases: 6. The CDR3 totals 16 residues. The CDR3 loop is CASSLPLAGSSYEQYF. In DNA form, the CDR3 reads TGTGCCAGCAGCTTGCCCCTAGCGGGAAGCTCCTACGAGCAGTACTTC.

This chain connects TRBV4-1 to TRBJ1-6; D is ambiguous. The CDR3 runs 13 residues. Trimming took off 3 bases at V and 8 bases at J, with 8 bases between the two ends. CDR1 and CDR2 from the germline V gene are MGHRA and YSYEKL. Written as DNA, the CDR3 is TGCGCCAGCAGCCATCTCATGGATTCACCCCTCCACTTT. This sequence encodes CASSHLMDSPLHF.

The J gene is TRBJ2-7, the V gene TRBV6-6, with 8 bases lining up with TRBD2. This CDR3 is built from 14 residues. Germline V gene data show CDR1 as MNHNY and CDR2 as SVGAGI (reference sequence). V was pared by 6 bases and J by 3 bases, with 7 bases of the junction left unmatched. The CDR3: CASRSGGYLYEQYF. Written as DNA, the CDR3 is TGTGCCAGCAGGAGCGGGGGTTATCTCTACGAGCAGTACTTC.

The chain links TRBV7-2 to TRBJ2-1, with TRBD2 matching 9 bases. With V trimmed by 5 bases and J by 1 base, 3 bases remained unmatched. Germline assignment: CDR1 SGHTA and CDR2 FQGNSA. This CDR3 is built from 15 residues. As DNA, the CDR3 is TGTGCCAGCAGCGTTAGCGGGAGTTCCTACAATGAGCAGTTCTTC. Translating gives CASSVSGSSYNEQFF.